A selection of T cell receptor beta chains follows, all from one sample in a study of blood T cell repertoires in COVID-19. The method was immunoSEQ multiplex PCR; TCRdb's version includes in-frame clones alone and lacks a portion of them. The top ten clones hold 1.5% to 2.5% of a sample with roughly 340,000 clones, around 87% of them seen once. Sequenced: PBMCs or T cells enriched from blood (not recorded which). The source is a man in his forties or fifties in a cohort exposed to, infected with or recovered from COVID-19 (not recorded which). Each CDR3 is given with its conserved first and last residue. The order of the fields is CDR3 DNA, CDR3 protein, J gene, V gene, clone size, D gene. A D gene is named only where the DNA matches it firmly. Clone size is not always given. Where it is, it says once, few, many or a class for expanded clones.

TGTGCCAGCAGTGAAGGGAGTCTCTCCTACAATGAGCAGTTCTTC CASSEGSLSYNEQFF TRBJ2-1 TRBV6-1 NA NA
TGTGCCTGGAGTCGGTCCGGGAGGAGAACAGATACGCAGTATTTT CAWSRSGRRTDTQYF TRBJ2-3 TRBV30 NA TRBD2
TGTGCCAGCAGCAACGGGGGAGATAATTCACCCCTCCACTTT CASSNGGDNSPLHF TRBJ1-6 TRBV11-3 NA NA
TGTGCCAGCAGCGATAAGACCGGGACTAGCGGGGTAAATGAGCAGTTCTTC CASSDKTGTSGVNEQFF TRBJ2-1 TRBV5-5 NA TRBD2
TGCGCCAGCAGCTTGGCCGGGGACAGGACAAACACCATATATTTT CASSLAGDRTNTIYF TRBJ1-3 TRBV5-1 NA TRBD1
TGTGCCAGCAAGGGGATCTCCTACAATGAGCAGTTCTTC CASKGISYNEQFF TRBJ2-1 TRBV6-5 NA NA
TGTGCCAGCAGTCCAGCGCAGGGGTCAGAGACCCAGTACTTC CASSPAQGSETQYF TRBJ2-5 TRBV28 NA NA
TGTGCCAGCAGCTCTACGCCGGACAGGCTCTCTGGGGCCAACGTCCTGACTTTC CASSSTPDRLSGANVLTF TRBJ2-6 TRBV9 once TRBD1
TGCGCCAGCAGAGGGGACTCCAGGAACACTGAAGCTTTCTTT CASRGDSRNTEAFF TRBJ1-1 TRBV5-1 NA NA
TGTGCCAGCAGCGGAACGGGACGGACAGATTCACCCCTCCACTTT CASSGTGRTDSPLHF TRBJ1-6 TRBV9 few NA
TGTGCCAGTAGTATGCCCCCAAGGACAGGGGGCCTTGGGGCCAACGTCCTGACTTTC CASSMPPRTGGLGANVLTF TRBJ2-6 TRBV19 NA TRBD1
TGTGCCAGCAGCGCCCGGGACAGCGGAGAGCAGTACTTC CASSARDSGEQYF TRBJ2-7 TRBV9 once TRBD1
TGTGCCAGCAGCCAACCTAGCACAGATACGCAGTATTTT CASSQPSTDTQYF TRBJ2-3 TRBV3-1/TRBV3-2 NA NA
TGTGCCAGCAGTGGCCAGACCGGGGGGGCCAGTGGAAATGAGCAGTTCTTC CASSGQTGGASGNEQFF TRBJ2-1 TRBV2 NA TRBD2
TGTGCCAGCAGCTTAGCGAGGACAGGGAGTTACGAGCAGTACTTC CASSLARTGSYEQYF TRBJ2-7 TRBV7-8 NA TRBD1
TGCGCCAGCAGCACGGACAGCCTTAACTATGGCTACACCTTC CASSTDSLNYGYTF TRBJ1-2 TRBV4-1 few NA
TGTGCCAGCAGCCACGATACGCCGGGAGGGTTGGTCGATACGCAGTATTTT CASSHDTPGGLVDTQYF TRBJ2-3 TRBV3-1/TRBV3-2 NA TRBD2
TGCGCCAGCAGCCTTAGGGCTAGCGGGAGAGGGGAAGAGACCCAGTACTTC CASSLRASGRGEETQYF TRBJ2-5 TRBV5-1 NA TRBD2
TGTGCCAGCTCACTGAACGGACAGGGCGAAAAACTGTTTTTT CASSLNGQGEKLFF TRBJ1-4 TRBV18 NA TRBD1
TGTGCCAGCAGTTACTCGTACAGGGGAACCAATGAAGCTTTCTTT CASSYSYRGTNEAFF TRBJ1-1 TRBV6-5 NA TRBD1
TGTGCCAGCAGCCTCGGACAGCCCTCTGGGGCCAACGTCCTGACTTTC CASSLGQPSGANVLTF TRBJ2-6 TRBV3-1/TRBV3-2 NA NA
TGTGCCAGCAGCCAAGCAGGGGGCGCGGGGTGGACTGAAGCTTTCTTT CASSQAGGAGWTEAFF TRBJ1-1 TRBV14 NA TRBD1
TGTGCCAGCAGTTACGGGACAGGGGGGACTTCGAGGCAGTACTTC CASSYGTGGTSRQYF TRBJ2-7 TRBV6-5 NA TRBD1
TGTGCCAGCAGCGGAGCCCGCGGACGGGAGAACACTGAAGCTTTCTTT CASSGARGRENTEAFF TRBJ1-1 TRBV5-4 once NA
TGTGCCAGCAGTTACTCGAGGAACGGAGCCTACGAGCAGTACTTC CASSYSRNGAYEQYF TRBJ2-7 TRBV6-5 NA NA
TGTGCCAGCAGCCCAAGGCCGGCGGGAGGCCGGGATGAGCAGTTCTTC CASSPRPAGGRDEQFF TRBJ2-1 TRBV14 NA TRBD2
TGTGCCAGCAGCTCTACAGGGAACTATGGCTACACCTTC CASSSTGNYGYTF TRBJ1-2 TRBV9 once NA
TGCAGCGCGACCAGGGTCAATGAGCAGTTCTTC CSATRVNEQFF TRBJ2-1 TRBV20-1 NA NA
TGTGCCAGCAGTCACCCGACAGGGGGTCAGCCCCAGCATTTT CASSHPTGGQPQHF TRBJ1-5 TRBV28 once TRBD1
TGTGCCAGCAGGGCGGGAGGGTTGGAGACCCAGTACTTC CASRAGGLETQYF TRBJ2-5 TRBV28 NA TRBD2
TGTGCCAGCAGTTACCAGGGGGCGATTCAAGCGCAGTATTTT CASSYQGAIQAQYF TRBJ2-3 TRBV7-8 NA TRBD1
TGTGCCAGCAGTTCGACTAGAGGTGAGCAGTTCTTC CASSSTRGEQFF TRBJ2-1 TRBV27 NA NA
TGTGCCAGCAGTGGTAACAGGGGGCGTACCGGGGAGCTGTTTTTT CASSGNRGRTGELFF TRBJ2-2 TRBV5-4 NA TRBD1
TGTGCCAGCAGCCAAGGGAATACAGGGTATGGGGCTTTCTTT CASSQGNTGYGAFF TRBJ1-1 TRBV3-1/TRBV3-2 NA NA
TGCAGTGCTAGCCAGGAAGAGACCCAGTACTTC CSASQEETQYF TRBJ2-5 TRBV20-1 NA NA
TGTGCCAGCAGCCCGACAGGGAACTCCAATGAGCAGTTCTTC CASSPTGNSNEQFF TRBJ2-1 TRBV14 NA TRBD1
TGCGCCAGCAGCTTGGAGGAGGGGAGGACTGGCTACACCTTC CASSLEEGRTGYTF TRBJ1-2 TRBV5-1 NA NA